This TCR beta chain is from a study of T cell responses to AZD1222 COVID-19 vaccine. TCRdb's copy holds only in-frame clones and misses some; the assay was immunoSEQ multiplex PCR. The table lists around 58,000 clones, 89% of them singletons, with 14% in the top ten. In regard to this clone: The antigen remains undetermined.

General study points: With two AZD1222 doses given, Spike-specific TCR breadth and depth both rose. There were mostly white British donors and more females than males, and clonal diversity was possibly underestimated. The study sampled repertoires only after the peak T cell response. Researchers report vaccine-associated CD4 TCRs spanning spike, with dominance at 160-218 and 743-854.

V was trimmed by 2 bases and J by 10 bases, leaving 8 bases between them. Germline V gene lookup returns CDR1 MGHRA and CDR2 YSYEKL. The CDR3 has 12 residues. This receptor was identified in an adult who received the AZD1222 COVID-19 vaccine. This chain connects TRBV4-1 to TRBJ1-4; D gene unclear. This material consisted of peripheral blood, taken 28 days after the second AZD1222 dose. CDR3 sequence reads: CASSQRALKLFF. In DNA, the CDR3 is TGCGCCAGCAGCCAAAGGGCCTTAAAACTGTTTTTT.